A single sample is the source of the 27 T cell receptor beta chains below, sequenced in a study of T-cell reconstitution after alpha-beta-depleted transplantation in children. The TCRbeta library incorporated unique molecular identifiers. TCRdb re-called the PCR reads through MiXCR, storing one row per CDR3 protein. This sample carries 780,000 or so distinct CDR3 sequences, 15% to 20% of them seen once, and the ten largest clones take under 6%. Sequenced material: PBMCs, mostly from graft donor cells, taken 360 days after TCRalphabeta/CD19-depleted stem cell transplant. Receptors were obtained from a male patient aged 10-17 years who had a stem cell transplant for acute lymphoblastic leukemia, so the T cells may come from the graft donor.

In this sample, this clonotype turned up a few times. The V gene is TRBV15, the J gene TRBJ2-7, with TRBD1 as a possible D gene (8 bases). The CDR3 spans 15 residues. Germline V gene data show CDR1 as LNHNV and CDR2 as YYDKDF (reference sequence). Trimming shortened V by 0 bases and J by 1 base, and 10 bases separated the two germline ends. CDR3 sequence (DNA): TGTGCCACCAGCAGAGAACAGGGGGGGTCCTACGAGCAGTACTTC. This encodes CATSREQGGSYEQYF.

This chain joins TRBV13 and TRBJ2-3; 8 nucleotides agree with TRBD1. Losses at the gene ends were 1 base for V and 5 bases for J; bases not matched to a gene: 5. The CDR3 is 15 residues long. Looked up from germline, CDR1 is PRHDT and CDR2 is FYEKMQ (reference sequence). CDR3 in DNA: TGTGCCAGCAGCTTAGCGCAGGGGGCGGAAGATACGCAGTATTTT. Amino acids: CASSLAQGAEDTQYF.

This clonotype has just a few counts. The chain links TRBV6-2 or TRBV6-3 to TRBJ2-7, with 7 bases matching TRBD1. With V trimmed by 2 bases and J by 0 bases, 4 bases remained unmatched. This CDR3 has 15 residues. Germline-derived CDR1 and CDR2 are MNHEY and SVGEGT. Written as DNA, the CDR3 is TGTGCCAGCAGTTACCCACAGGGGCTCTCCTACGAGCAGTACTTC. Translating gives CASSYPQGLSYEQYF.

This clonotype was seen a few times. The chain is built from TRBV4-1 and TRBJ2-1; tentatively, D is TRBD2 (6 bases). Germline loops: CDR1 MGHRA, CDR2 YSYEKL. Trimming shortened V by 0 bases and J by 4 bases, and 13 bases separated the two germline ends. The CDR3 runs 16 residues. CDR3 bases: TGCGCCAGCAGCCAAGATTCGGCGGGACCATACAATGAGCAGTTCTTC. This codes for CASSQDSAGPYNEQFF.

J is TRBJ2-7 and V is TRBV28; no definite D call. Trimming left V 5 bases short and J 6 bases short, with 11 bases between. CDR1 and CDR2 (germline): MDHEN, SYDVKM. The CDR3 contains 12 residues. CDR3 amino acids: CASSLDTSEQYF. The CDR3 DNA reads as TGTGCCAGCAGTCTTGACACCAGCGAGCAGTACTTC.

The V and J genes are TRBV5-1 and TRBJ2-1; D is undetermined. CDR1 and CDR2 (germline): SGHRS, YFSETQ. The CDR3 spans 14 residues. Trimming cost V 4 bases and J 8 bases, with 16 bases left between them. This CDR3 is CASSKRGWVHEQFF. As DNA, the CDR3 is TGCGCCAGCAGCAAGCGTGGGTGGGTTCATGAGCAGTTCTTC.

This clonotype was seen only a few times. CDR3 sequence reads: CATLLKAGFITDTQYF. In DNA form, the CDR3 reads TGTGCCACCCTCCTCAAAGCGGGGTTTATCACAGATACGCAGTATTTT. V usage is TRBV7-9 and J usage is TRBJ2-3; 7 bases agree with TRBD2. Germline V lookup: CDR1 SEHNR, CDR2 FQNEAQ (reference sequence). The J segment lost 2 bases and the V segment lost 10 bases, leaving 15 bases of the junction unmatched. The CDR3 is made up of 16 amino acids.

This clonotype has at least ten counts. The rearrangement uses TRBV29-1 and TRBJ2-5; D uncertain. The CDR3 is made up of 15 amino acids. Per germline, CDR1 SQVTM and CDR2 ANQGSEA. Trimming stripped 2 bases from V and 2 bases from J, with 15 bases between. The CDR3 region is CSVESGGSVQETQYF. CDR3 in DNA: TGCAGCGTTGAATCGGGTGGGTCGGTGCAAGAGACCCAGTACTTC.

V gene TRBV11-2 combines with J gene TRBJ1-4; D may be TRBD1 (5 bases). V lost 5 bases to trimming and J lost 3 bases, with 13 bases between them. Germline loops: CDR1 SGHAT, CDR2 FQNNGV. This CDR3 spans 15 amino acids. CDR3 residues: CASSPVRTSNEKLFF. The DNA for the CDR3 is TGTGCCAGCAGCCCCGTCAGGACATCTAATGAAAAACTGTTTTTT.

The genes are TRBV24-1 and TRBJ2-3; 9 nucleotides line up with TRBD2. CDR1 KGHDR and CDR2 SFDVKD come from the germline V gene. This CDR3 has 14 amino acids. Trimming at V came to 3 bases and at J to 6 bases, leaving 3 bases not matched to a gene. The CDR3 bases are TGTGCCACCAGTGATGGCGGACTAGCGGATACGCAGTATTTT. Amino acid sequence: CATSDGGLADTQYF.

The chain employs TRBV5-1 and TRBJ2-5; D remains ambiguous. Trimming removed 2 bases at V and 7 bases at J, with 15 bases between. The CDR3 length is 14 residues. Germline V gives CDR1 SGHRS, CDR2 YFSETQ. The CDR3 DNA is TGCGCCAGCAGCTTAACCGACTCCACGAGGACCCAGTACTTC. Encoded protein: CASSLTDSTRTQYF.

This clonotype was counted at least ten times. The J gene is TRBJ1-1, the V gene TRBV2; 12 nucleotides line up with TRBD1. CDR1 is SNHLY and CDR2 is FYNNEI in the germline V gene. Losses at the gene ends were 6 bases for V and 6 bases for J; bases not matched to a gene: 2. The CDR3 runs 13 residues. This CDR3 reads CASRGQGASEAFF. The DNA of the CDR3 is TGTGCCAGCAGGGGACAGGGGGCATCTGAAGCTTTCTTT.

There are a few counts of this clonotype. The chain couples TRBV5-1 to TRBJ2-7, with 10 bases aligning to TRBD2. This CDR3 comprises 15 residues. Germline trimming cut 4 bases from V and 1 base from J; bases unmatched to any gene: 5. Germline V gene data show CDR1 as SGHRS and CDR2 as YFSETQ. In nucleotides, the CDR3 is TGCGCCAGCAGCCATCTAGCGGGAGTTTCCTACGAGCAGTACTTC. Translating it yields CASSHLAGVSYEQYF.

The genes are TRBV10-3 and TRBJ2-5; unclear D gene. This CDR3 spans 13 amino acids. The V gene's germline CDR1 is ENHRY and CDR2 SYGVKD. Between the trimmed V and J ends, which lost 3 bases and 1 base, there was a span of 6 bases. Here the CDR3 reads CAISDSFQETQYF. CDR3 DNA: TGTGCCATCAGTGACAGCTTCCAAGAGACCCAGTACTTC.

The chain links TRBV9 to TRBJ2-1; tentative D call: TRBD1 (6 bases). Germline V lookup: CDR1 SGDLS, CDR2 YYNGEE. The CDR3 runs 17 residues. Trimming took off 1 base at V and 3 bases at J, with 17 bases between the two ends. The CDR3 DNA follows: TGTGCCAGCAGCGTAAACAAGATACAGGGTGGCTACAATGAGCAGTTCTTC. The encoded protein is CASSVNKIQGGYNEQFF. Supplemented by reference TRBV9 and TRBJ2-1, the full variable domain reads DSGVTQTPKHLITATGQRVTLRCSPRSGDLSVYWYQQSLDQGLQFLIQYYNGEERAKGNILERFSAQQFPDLHSELNLSSLELGDSALYFCASSVNKIQGGYNEQFFGPGTRLTVL.

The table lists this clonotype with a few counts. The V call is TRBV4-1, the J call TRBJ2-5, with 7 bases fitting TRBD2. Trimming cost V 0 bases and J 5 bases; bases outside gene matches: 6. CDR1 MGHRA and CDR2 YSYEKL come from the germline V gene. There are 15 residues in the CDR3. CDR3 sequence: CASSQEVRAGETQYF. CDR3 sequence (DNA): TGCGCCAGCAGCCAAGAGGTTCGAGCGGGGGAGACCCAGTACTTC.

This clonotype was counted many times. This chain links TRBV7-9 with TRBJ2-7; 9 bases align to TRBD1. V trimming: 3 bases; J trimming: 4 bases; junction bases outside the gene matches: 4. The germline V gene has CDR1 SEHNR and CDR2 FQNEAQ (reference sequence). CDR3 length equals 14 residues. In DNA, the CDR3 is TGTGCCAGCAGCTTGCCGGGACAGGGTTACGAGCAGTACTTC. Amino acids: CASSLPGQGYEQYF.

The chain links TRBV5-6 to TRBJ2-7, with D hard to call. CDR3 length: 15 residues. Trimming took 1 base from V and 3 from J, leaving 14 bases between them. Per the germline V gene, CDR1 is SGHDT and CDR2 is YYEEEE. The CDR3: CASSLLLGAYYEQYF. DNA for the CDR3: TGTGCCAGCAGCTTGTTGCTAGGTGCCTACTACGAGCAGTACTTC.

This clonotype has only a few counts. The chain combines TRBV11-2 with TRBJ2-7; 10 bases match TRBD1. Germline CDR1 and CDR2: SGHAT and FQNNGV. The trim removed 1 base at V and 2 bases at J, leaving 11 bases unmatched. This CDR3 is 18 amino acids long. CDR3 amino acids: CASSLVEQRTGGPYEQYF. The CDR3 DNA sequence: TGTGCCAGCAGCTTAGTTGAGCAGAGGACAGGGGGGCCCTACGAGCAGTACTTC.

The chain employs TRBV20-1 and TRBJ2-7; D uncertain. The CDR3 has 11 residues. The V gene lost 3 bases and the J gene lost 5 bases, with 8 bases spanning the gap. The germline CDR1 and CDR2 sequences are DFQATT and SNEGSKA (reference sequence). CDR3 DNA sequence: TGCAGTGCTAGGGGCCCCCACGAGCAGTACTTC. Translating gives CSARGPHEQYF.

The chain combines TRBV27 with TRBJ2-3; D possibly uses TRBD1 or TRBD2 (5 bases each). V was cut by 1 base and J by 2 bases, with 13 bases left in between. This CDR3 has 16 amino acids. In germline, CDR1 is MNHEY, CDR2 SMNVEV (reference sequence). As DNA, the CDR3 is TGTGCCAGCAGTTTATTGAGGGGCGCAACCACAGATACGCAGTATTTT. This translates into CASSLLRGATTDTQYF.

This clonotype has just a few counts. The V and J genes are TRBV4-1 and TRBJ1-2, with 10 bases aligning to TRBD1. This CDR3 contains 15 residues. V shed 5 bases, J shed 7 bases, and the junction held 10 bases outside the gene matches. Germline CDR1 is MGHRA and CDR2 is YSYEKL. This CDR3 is CASSSTGTGDFGYTF. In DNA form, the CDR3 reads TGCGCCAGCAGCTCAACCGGGACAGGGGATTTTGGCTACACCTTC.

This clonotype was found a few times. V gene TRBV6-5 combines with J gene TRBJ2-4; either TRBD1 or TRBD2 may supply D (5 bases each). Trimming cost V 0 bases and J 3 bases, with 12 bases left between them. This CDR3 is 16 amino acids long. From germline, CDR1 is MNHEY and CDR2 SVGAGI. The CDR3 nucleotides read TGTGCCAGCAGTTACTCATGGGGGTTTGGCAAAAACATTCAGTACTTC. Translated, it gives CASSYSWGFGKNIQYF.

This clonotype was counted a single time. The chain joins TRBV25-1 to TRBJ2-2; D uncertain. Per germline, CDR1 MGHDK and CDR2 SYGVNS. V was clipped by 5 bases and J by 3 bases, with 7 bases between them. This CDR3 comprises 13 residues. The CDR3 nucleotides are TGTGCCAGCAGTCCGATTGACACCGGGGAGCTGTTTTTT. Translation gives CASSPIDTGELFF.

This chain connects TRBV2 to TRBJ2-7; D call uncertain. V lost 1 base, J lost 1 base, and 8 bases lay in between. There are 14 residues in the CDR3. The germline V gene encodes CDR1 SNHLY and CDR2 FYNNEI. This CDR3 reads CASSEEGLSYEQYF. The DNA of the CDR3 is TGTGCCAGCAGTGAAGAGGGCTTATCCTACGAGCAGTACTTC.

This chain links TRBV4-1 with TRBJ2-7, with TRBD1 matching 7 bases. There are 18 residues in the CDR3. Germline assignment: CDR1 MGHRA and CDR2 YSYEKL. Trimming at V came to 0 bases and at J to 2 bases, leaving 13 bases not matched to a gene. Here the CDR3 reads CASSQEPYRGWGTYEQYF. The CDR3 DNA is TGCGCCAGCAGCCAAGAACCCTACAGGGGTTGGGGGACCTACGAGCAGTACTTC.

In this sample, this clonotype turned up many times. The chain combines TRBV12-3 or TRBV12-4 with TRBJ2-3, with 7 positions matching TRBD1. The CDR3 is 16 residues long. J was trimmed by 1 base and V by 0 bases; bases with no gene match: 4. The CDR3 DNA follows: TGTGCCAGCAGTTTAGCGACAGGGTGGGGCACAGATACGCAGTATTTT. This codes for CASSLATGWGTDTQYF.